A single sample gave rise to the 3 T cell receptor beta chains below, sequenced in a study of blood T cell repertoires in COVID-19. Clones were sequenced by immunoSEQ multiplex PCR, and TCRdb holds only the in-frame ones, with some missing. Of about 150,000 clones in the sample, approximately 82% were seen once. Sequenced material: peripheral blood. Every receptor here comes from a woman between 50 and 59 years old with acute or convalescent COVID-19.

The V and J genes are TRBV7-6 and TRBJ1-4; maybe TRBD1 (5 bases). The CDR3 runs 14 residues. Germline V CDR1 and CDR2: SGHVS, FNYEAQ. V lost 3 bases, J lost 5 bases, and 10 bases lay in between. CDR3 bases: TGTGCCAGCAGCTTGAATGCAGGGAATGAAAAACTGTTTTTT. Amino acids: CASSLNAGNEKLFF.

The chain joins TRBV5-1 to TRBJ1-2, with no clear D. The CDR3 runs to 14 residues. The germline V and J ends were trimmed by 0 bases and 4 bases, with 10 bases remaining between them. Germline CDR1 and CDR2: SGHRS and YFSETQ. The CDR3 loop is CASSLGRGGYGYTF. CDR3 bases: TGCGCCAGCAGCTTGGGGCGGGGAGGCTATGGCTACACCTTC.

CDR3 sequence (DNA): TGTGCCAGCAGCTTGGCTGGGGCAGGCCAAAGCTACGAGCAGTACTTC. It yields the protein CASSLAGAGQSYEQYF. V gene TRBV5-4 combines with J gene TRBJ2-7, with a possible D match to TRBD1 (5 bases). The V gene lost 0 bases and the J gene lost 3 bases, with 16 bases spanning the gap. The CDR3 runs to 16 residues. The germline gives CDR1 SGHNT, CDR2 YYREEE (reference sequence).